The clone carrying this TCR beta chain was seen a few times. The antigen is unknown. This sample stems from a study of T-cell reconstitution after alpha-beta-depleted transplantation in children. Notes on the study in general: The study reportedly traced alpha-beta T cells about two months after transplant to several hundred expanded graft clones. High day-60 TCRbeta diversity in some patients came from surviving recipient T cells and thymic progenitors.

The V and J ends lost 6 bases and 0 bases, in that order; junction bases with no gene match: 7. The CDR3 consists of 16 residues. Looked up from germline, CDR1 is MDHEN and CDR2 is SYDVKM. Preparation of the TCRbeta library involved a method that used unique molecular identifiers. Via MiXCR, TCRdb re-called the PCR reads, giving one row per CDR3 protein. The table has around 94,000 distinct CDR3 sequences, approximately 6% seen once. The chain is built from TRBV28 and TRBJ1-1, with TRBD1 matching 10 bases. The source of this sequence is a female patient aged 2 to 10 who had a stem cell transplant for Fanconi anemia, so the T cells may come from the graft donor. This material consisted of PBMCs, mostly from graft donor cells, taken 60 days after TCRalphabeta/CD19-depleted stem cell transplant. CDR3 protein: CASRTGGGWVNTEAFF. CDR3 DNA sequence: TGTGCCAGCAGGACAGGGGGCGGTTGGGTGAACACTGAAGCTTTCTTT.